The next 15 T cell receptor beta chains were all read from a single sample in a study of OX40 agonist ivuxolimab in advanced cancers. The method was immunoSEQ multiplex PCR; TCRdb's version includes in-frame clones alone and lacks a portion of them. Of approximately 100,000 clones in the sample, roughly 88% are singletons; the top ten hold 3.8%. Material: CD4+ or CD8+ T cells sorted from blood, obtained in a trial of the OX40 agonist ivuxolimab. The receptors derive from an adult with an advanced solid tumor such as melanoma, head and neck, liver or kidney cancer.

CDR3 sequence: CASSLRASGNTGELFF. CDR3 nucleotide sequence: TGTGCCAGCAGCTTGAGGGCTAGCGGGAACACCGGGGAGCTGTTTTTT. The chain links TRBV7-2 to TRBJ2-2, with TRBD2 matching 7 bases. Germline lookup yields CDR1 SGHTA and CDR2 FQGNSA. After removal of 3 bases from V and 1 base from J, the junction contained 5 bases not matched to a gene. The CDR3 runs 16 residues.

The chain is built from TRBV15 and TRBJ1-1, with a weak D call TRBD1 (6 bases). The CDR3 covers 14 residues. Trimming cost V 0 bases and J 5 bases, with 10 bases left between them. Germline CDR1 LNHNV, CDR2 YYDKDF (reference sequence). CDR3 in amino acids: CATSRDRGSTEAFF. The CDR3 bases are TGTGCCACCAGCAGAGACAGGGGCAGTACTGAAGCTTTCTTT.

V usage is TRBV6-5 and J usage is TRBJ2-2; D tentatively reads TRBD1 or TRBD2 (5 bases each). The CDR3 is 15 residues long. Germline-derived CDR1 and CDR2 are MNHEY and SVGAGI. Trimming pared 5 bases from V and 2 bases from J, leaving 12 bases between. The DNA of the CDR3 is TGTGCCAGCAGTCCGGGGCTTCTCAACACCGGGGAGCTGTTTTTT. It encodes CASSPGLLNTGELFF.

The rearrangement links TRBV11-3 to TRBJ2-7; 7 bases line up with TRBD1. This CDR3 comprises 14 residues. Germline V gene sequence: CDR1 SGHNT, CDR2 YENEEA. J lost 2 bases, V lost 5 bases, and 6 bases had no gene match. The CDR3 nucleotides read TGTGCCAGCAGCCCCTGGGACAGAGCCTACGAGCAGTACTTC. This gives the protein CASSPWDRAYEQYF. The whole variable domain, filled in from reference TRBV11-3 and TRBJ2-7, reads EAGVVQSPRYKIIEKKQPVAFWCNPISGHNTLYWYLQNLGQGPELLIRYENEEAVDDSQLPKDRFSAERLKGVDSTLKIQPAELGDSAVYLCASSPWDRAYEQYFGPGTRLTVT.

The chain employs TRBV27 and TRBJ1-5; TRBD1 matches at 7 bases. The CDR3 is 14 residues long. CDR1 and CDR2 from the germline V gene are MNHEY and SMNVEV (reference sequence). V shed 6 bases, J shed 4 bases, and the junction held 6 bases outside the gene matches. CDR3 nucleotide sequence: TGTGCCAGCAGCCCCGGGACAGAGAATCAGCCCCAGCATTTT. It specifies CASSPGTENQPQHF.

The chain combines TRBV5-1 with TRBJ1-1; D is uncertain. The CDR3 spans 14 residues. The V end was cut by 5 bases, the J end by 2 bases, with 13 bases between. Germline lookup yields CDR1 SGHRS and CDR2 YFSETQ. The CDR3 nucleotides read TGCGCCAGCAGTCACTTGGATTTTAACACTGAAGCTTTCTTT. Its translation is CASSHLDFNTEAFF.

This chain links TRBV5-1 with TRBJ1-1; no reliable D call. From germline, CDR1 is SGHRS and CDR2 YFSETQ. The CDR3 totals 14 residues. Trimming left V 0 bases short and J 1 base short, with 7 bases between. CDR3 sequence: CASSLEEGNTEAFF. The CDR3, as DNA: TGCGCCAGCAGCTTGGAGGAAGGGAACACTGAAGCTTTCTTT.

The chain carries TRBV5-6 and TRBJ2-5, with 11 bases identical to TRBD2. CDR1 SGHDT and CDR2 YYEEEE come from the germline V gene. Losses at the gene ends were 4 bases for V and 5 bases for J; bases not matched to a gene: 7. The CDR3 runs to 15 residues. CDR3 amino acids: CASSVSGRASETQYF. CDR3 nucleotides: TGTGCCAGCAGCGTTAGCGGGAGGGCCTCCGAGACCCAGTACTTC.

This clone was detected once. The chain is built from TRBV30 and TRBJ1-4; D is uncertain. Germline V CDR1 and CDR2: GTSNPN, SVGIG (reference sequence). V was trimmed by 7 bases and J by 4 bases, leaving 16 bases between them. The CDR3 has 14 amino acids. The CDR3 region is CAFKQVEFNEKLFF. CDR3 in DNA: TGTGCCTTCAAGCAGGTCGAATTTAATGAAAAACTGTTTTTT.

The rearrangement uses TRBV11-1 and TRBJ1-3; D ambiguous. This CDR3 region has 17 residues. Germline CDR1 SGHAT, CDR2 FQDESV (reference sequence). V lost 4 bases and J 0 bases, leaving 16 bases between the germline ends. CDR3 region: CASSSLPSDNSGNTIYF. DNA for the CDR3: TGTGCCAGCAGCTCCCTTCCCTCCGACAACTCTGGAAACACCATATATTTT. The variable domain in full, with the rest retrieved from reference TRBV11-1 and TRBJ1-3, is EAEVAQSPRYKITEKSQAVAFWCDPISGHATLYWYRQILGQGPELLVQFQDESVVDDSQLPKDRFSAERLKGVDSTLKIQPAELGDSAMYLCASSSLPSDNSGNTIYFGEGSWLTVV.

The chain links TRBV2 to TRBJ1-2; the D gene is possibly TRBD1 (6 bases). This CDR3 has 12 residues. Germline loops: CDR1 SNHLY, CDR2 FYNNEI. The CDR3 region has the DNA TGTGCTACTGGACAGACTGATTATGGCTACACCTTC. Encoded protein: CATGQTDYGYTF.

V is TRBV21-1 and J is TRBJ2-3; the table's TRBD2 call for D was not verified on the DNA. TRBV21-1 is recorded as a pseudogene. The length of the CDR3 is 12 residues. CDR3 loop: CASSLGAGTQYF. The CDR3 nucleotides read TGTGCCAGCAGCCTAGGAGCGGGGACGCAGTATTTT.

The CDR3 protein is CASSYRTGGSGYTF. As DNA, the CDR3 is TGTGCCAGCAGTTACCGTACAGGGGGCAGTGGCTACACCTTC. The V gene is TRBV11-3, the J gene TRBJ1-2, with 9 bases fitting TRBD1. In germline, CDR1 is SGHNT, CDR2 YENEEA. Losses at the gene ends were 6 bases for V and 7 bases for J; bases not matched to a gene: 9. The CDR3 has 14 residues.

In its sample, this clone was seen a few times. In nucleotides, the CDR3 is TGTGCCAGCAGCGCCCGGGACAGGGCCGAAAAACTGTTTTTT. Encoded protein: CASSARDRAEKLFF. The chain carries TRBV7-8 and TRBJ1-4; 9 nucleotides agree with TRBD1. The V gene end was trimmed by 5 bases and the J gene end by 8 bases; junction bases not matched to a gene: 6. This CDR3 contains 14 residues. The germline CDR1 and CDR2 sequences are SGHVS and FQNEAQ.

The chain couples TRBV2 to TRBJ2-5; no reliable D call. The closer fit of TRBJ2-7 to the DNA end suggests the J call may be wrong. The CDR3 is 17 amino acids. Germline V gives CDR1 SNHLY, CDR2 FYNNEI. The CDR3 bases are TGTGCTACGTCCTTTCCGTCCGAGGAACCCCTAGGGTACGAGCAGTACTTC. It encodes CATSFPSEEPLGYEQYF.